The present entry profiles one T cell receptor (beta chain) with its context. This sample is part of a study of blood T cell repertoires in COVID-19. Whole-study context: Samples came from the United States, Italy and Spain, spanning acute and convalescent COVID-19. The cDNA or gDNA used as material had been derived from T cells, B-cell-depleted T cells, or PBMCs.

Original analysis: Reference gene primer amplification gave estimated nucleated cell counts. Profiled with immunoSEQ multiplex PCR; TCRdb holds only in-frame clones, not every one. V, J and clone size are taken as reported in that table, and D and trimming were inferred from the DNA itself. Found here are 350,000 or so clones, nearly 90% of them singletons; the top ten hold roughly 6.8%. Sequencing used peripheral blood. This TCR was sampled from a man between 18 and 29 years old with active or convalescent COVID-19.

CDR3 in amino acids: CASSQSRTGQNFSGANVLTF. Here the CDR3 DNA reads TGTGCCAGCAGCCAATCGAGGACAGGGCAAAATTTCTCTGGGGCCAACGTCCTGACTTTC. The V gene is TRBV21-1, the J gene TRBJ2-6; TRBD1, the table's D call, lacks a check against the DNA. TRBV21-1 counts as a pseudogene. The CDR3 contains 20 residues.